This TCR beta chain was sequenced in a study of beta chain features in type 1 diabetes. Study-level findings and limits: When Type 1 diabetes patients were examined, their TCRB CDR3s proved moderately but significantly shorter in all four CD4+ subsets. Junctions at VDJ sites from type 1 diabetes patients had fewer insertions and more deletions.

Expressed TCRB transcripts were sequenced because the entire RNA isolate underwent reverse transcription. Data came from immunoSEQ multiplex PCR; TCRdb stores just in-frame clones and leaves some out. The data hold about 710,000 clones, with about 14% observed a single time. This clone was detected a few times. Its target is unknown. The germline V and J ends were trimmed by 3 bases and 0 bases, with 17 bases remaining between them. Germline V gives CDR1 MDHEN, CDR2 SYDVKM. CDR3 size: 17 residues. One heparinised draw, averaging around 120 mL, was taken per donor. Via CD45RO/CCR7/CD25/CD127/CD95/CD27, cells of the CD4+ naive, central memory, regulatory and stem cell-like memory subsets were sorted. Purity exceeding 95% was reached by all sorted populations.

The clonotype was recovered from a young man with type 1 diabetes. The chain carries TRBV28 and TRBJ2-5; no firm D call. The material sequenced was naive CD4+ T cells from blood. CDR3 in amino acids: CASSFFAAVRNQETQYF. The CDR3 bases are TGTGCCAGCAGTTTTTTCGCCGCTGTTCGCAACCAAGAGACCCAGTACTTC. Full variable domain (missing parts from reference TRBV28 and TRBJ2-5): DVKVTQSSRYLVKRTGEKVFLECVQDMDHENMFWYRQDPGLGLRLIYFSYDVKMKEKGDIPEGYSVSREKKERFSLILESASTNQTSMYLCASSFFAAVRNQETQYFGPGTRLLVL.